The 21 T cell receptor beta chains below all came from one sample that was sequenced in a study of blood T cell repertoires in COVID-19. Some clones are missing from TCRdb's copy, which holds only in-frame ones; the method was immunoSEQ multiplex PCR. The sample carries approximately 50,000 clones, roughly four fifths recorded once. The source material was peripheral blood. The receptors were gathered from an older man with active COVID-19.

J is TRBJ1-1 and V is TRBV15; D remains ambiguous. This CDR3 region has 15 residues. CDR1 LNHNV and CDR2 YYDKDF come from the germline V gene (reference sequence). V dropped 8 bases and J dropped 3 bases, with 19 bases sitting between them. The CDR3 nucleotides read TGTGCCACCTCCCCGGGGAATCGGGGTTACACTGAAGCTTTCTTT. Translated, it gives CATSPGNRGYTEAFF.

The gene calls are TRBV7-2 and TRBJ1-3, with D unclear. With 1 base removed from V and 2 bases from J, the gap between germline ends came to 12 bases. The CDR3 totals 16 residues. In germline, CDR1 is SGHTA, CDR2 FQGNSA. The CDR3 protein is CASSLDRARAGNTIYF. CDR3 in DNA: TGTGCCAGCAGCTTAGATCGGGCGAGGGCTGGAAACACCATATATTTT.

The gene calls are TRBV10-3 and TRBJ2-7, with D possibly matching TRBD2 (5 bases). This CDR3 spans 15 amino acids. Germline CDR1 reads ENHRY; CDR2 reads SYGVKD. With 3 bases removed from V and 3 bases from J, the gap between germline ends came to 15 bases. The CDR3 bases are TGTGCCATCAGTGATCCATCGGAACGGGGCTACGAGCAGTACTTC. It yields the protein CAISDPSERGYEQYF.

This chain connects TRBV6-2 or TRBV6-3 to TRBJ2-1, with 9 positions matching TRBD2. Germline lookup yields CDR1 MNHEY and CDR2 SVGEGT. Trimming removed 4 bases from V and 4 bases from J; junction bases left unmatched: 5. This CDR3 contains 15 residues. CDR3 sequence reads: CASSLSGGLYNEQFF. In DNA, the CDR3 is TGTGCCAGCAGTTTGAGCGGGGGGCTATACAATGAGCAGTTCTTC.

CDR3 in amino acids: CASSLAGGNSPLHF. The CDR3 DNA follows: TGTGCCAGCAGCTTGGCAGGGGGGAATTCACCCCTCCACTTT. V gene TRBV5-4 combines with J gene TRBJ1-6; 7 bases match TRBD1. The V gene end was trimmed by 0 bases and the J gene end by 7 bases; junction bases not matched to a gene: 1. CDR1 and CDR2 from the germline V gene are SGHNT and YYREEE (reference sequence). This CDR3 comprises 14 residues.

CDR3 DNA sequence: TGTGCCAGCAGCCCCGGCGCGGGGGTCTCCTACGAGCAGTACTTC. This encodes CASSPGAGVSYEQYF. This chain joins TRBV6-5 and TRBJ2-7; 7 bases match TRBD2. Germline V gene lookup returns CDR1 MNHEY and CDR2 SVGAGI. The V and J ends lost 6 bases and 0 bases, in that order; junction bases with no gene match: 8. CDR3 size: 15 residues.

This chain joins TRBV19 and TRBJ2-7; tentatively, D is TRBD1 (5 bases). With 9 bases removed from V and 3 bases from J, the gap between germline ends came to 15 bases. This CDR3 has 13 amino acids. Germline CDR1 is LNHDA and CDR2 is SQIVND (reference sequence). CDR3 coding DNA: TGTGCCAGCCGAGAGCGACAGAACTACGAGCAGTACTTC. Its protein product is CASRERQNYEQYF.

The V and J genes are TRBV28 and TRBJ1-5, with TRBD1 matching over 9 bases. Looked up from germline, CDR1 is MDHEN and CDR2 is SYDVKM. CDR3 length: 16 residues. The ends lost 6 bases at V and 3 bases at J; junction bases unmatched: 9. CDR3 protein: CASSNSGTGNNQPQHF. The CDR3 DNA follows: TGTGCCAGCAGCAATTCCGGGACAGGGAACAATCAGCCCCAGCATTTT.

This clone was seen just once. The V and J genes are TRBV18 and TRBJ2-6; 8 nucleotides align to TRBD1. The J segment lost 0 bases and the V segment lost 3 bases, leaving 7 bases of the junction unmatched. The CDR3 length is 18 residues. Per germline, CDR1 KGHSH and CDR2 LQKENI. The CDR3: CASSPRTGSTSGANVLTF. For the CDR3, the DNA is TGTGCCAGCTCACCCAGGACAGGGTCGACCTCTGGGGCCAACGTCCTGACTTTC.

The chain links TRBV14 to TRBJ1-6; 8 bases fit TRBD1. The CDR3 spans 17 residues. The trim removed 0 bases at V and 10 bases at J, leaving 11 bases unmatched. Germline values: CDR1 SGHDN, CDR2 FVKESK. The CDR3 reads CASSQDFWQGAQSPLHF. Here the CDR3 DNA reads TGTGCCAGCAGCCAAGATTTTTGGCAGGGGGCCCAGTCACCCCTCCACTTT. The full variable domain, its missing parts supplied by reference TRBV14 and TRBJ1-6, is EAGVTQFPSHSVIEKGQTVTLRCDPISGHDNLYWYRRVMGKEIKFLLHFVKESKQDESGMPNNRFLAERTGGTYSTLKVQPAELEDSGVYFCASSQDFWQGAQSPLHFGNGTRLTVT.

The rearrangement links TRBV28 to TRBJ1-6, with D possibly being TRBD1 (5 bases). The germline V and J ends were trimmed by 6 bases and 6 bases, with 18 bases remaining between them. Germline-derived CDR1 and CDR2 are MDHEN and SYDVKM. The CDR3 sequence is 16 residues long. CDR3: CASSPFKQVLNSPLHF. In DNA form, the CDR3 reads TGTGCCAGCAGCCCCTTTAAACAGGTTCTTAATTCACCCCTCCACTTT.

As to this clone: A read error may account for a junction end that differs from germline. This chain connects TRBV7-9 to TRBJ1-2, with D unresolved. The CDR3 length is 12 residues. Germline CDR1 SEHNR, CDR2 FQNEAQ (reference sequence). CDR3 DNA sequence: TGTGCCAGCAGCCTAGCAGGAGTTGGCTACACCTTC. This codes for CASSLAGVGYTF. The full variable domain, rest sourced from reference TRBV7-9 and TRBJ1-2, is DTGVSQNPRHKITKRGQNVTFRCDPISEHNRLYWYRQTLGQGPEFLTYFQNEAQLEKSRLLSDRFSAERPKGSFSTLEIQRTEQGDSAMYLCASSLAGVGYTFGSGTRLTVV.

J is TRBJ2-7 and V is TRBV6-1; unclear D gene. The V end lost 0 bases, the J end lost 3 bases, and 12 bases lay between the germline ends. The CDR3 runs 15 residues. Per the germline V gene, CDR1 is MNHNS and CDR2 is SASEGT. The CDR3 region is CASSEAGTSSYEQYF. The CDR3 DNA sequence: TGTGCCAGCAGTGAAGCGGGCACGAGCAGCTACGAGCAGTACTTC.

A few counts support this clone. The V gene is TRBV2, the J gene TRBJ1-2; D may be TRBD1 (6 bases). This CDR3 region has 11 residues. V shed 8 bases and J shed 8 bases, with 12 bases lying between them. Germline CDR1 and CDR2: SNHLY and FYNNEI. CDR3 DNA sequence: TGTGCCAGCTGGGGGCCGAGGGGCTACACCTTC. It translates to CASWGPRGYTF.

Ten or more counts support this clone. The CDR3 sequence: CASSQWSQETQYF. The CDR3 DNA follows: TGTGCCAGCAGCCAGTGGAGCCAAGAGACCCAGTACTTC. This chain connects TRBV14 to TRBJ2-5; no clear D gene. The CDR3 totals 13 residues. V was trimmed by 3 bases and J by 1 base, leaving 6 bases between them. CDR1 and CDR2 from the germline V gene are SGHDN and FVKESK. The full variable domain, rest sourced from reference TRBV14 and TRBJ2-5, is EAGVTQFPSHSVIEKGQTVTLRCDPISGHDNLYWYRRVMGKEIKFLLHFVKESKQDESGMPNNRFLAERTGGTYSTLKVQPAELEDSGVYFCASSQWSQETQYFGPGTRLLVL.

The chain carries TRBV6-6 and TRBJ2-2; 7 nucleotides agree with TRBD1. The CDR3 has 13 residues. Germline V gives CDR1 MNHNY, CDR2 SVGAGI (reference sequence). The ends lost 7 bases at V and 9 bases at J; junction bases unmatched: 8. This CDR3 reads CASNRGEERELFF. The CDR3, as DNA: TGTGCCAGCAACAGGGGAGAGGAACGGGAGCTGTTTTTT.

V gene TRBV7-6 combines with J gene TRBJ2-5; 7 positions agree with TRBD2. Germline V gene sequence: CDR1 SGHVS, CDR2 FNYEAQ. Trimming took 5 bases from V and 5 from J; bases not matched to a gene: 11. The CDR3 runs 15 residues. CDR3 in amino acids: CASSQLAVALETQYF. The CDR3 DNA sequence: TGTGCCAGCAGCCAGCTAGCGGTTGCCTTGGAGACCCAGTACTTC.

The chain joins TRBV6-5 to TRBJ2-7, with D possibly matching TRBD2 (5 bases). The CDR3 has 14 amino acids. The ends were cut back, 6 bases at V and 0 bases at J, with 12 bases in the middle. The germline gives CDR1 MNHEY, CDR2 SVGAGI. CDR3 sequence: CASRDVGSSYEQYF. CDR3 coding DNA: TGTGCCAGCAGGGATGTAGGGAGCTCCTACGAGCAGTACTTC.

The CDR3 loop is CASSLATNSQAYEQYF. The CDR3 DNA is TGCGCCAGCAGCTTGGCGACGAACAGCCAAGCCTACGAGCAGTACTTC. The chain employs TRBV5-1 and TRBJ2-7; D unclear. Germline V gene lookup returns CDR1 SGHRS and CDR2 YFSETQ. The V end lost 0 bases, the J end lost 2 bases, and 15 bases lay between the germline ends. The CDR3 is 16 residues long.

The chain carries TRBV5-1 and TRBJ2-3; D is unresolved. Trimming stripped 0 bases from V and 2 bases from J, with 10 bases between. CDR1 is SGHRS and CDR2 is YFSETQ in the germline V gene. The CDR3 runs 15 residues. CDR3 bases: TGCGCCAGCAGCTTGGATTTAGCAAACACAGATACGCAGTATTTT. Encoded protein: CASSLDLANTDTQYF. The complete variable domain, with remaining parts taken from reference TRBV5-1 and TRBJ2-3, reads KAGVTQTPRYLIKTRGQQVTLSCSPISGHRSVSWYQQTPGQGLQFLFEYFSETQRNKGNFPGRFSGRQFSNSRSEMNVSTLELGDSALYLCASSLDLANTDTQYFGPGTRLTVL.

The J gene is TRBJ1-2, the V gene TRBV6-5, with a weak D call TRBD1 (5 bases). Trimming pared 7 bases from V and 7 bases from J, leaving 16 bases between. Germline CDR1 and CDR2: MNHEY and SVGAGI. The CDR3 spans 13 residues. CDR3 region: CASTPSGATGYTF. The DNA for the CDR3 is TGTGCCAGCACCCCAAGCGGGGCGACTGGCTACACCTTC.